This entry describes one TCR beta chain. The antigen remains unidentified. This entry is derived from a study of T cells in Graves' hyperthyroidism and ophthalmopathy. Whole-study findings and limits: By a 13 V-J model, ophthalmopathy was set apart from stable hyperthyroidism.

Diagnosis relied on clinical symptoms, serum thyroxine and TRAb, thyroid ultrasound and orbital computed tomography. Each 10 ml fresh peripheral blood draw supplied the PBMCs. The CDR3 totals 14 residues. Germline CDR1 is DFQATT and CDR2 is SNEGSKA (reference sequence). Amplified TCR beta CDR3 regions came from RNA transcripts. The HTBI primer set drove a first-round RT-PCR of the TCR CDR3. In TCRdb, the multiplex PCR reads were re-called with MiXCR into one record per CDR3 protein. The data hold 450,000 to 600,000 distinct CDR3 sequences, with 20% observed a single time. J is TRBJ2-5 and V is TRBV20-1; 13 bases map to TRBD2. The source material was blood. The TCR comes from a man aged 35 to 55 with Graves' ophthalmopathy. CDR3 residues: CSRLAGGPMETQYF. CDR3 in DNA: TGCAGCCGACTAGCGGGAGGCCCAATGGAGACCCAGTACTTC.